This TCR beta chain was recovered during a study of regulatory T cells in long-lasting Graves disease (dated by TCRdb to the early 2020s). Turning to the overall study: Persistent Graves' disease patients were compared with newly diagnosed Graves' disease patients by peripheral blood TCR sequencing and RNA sequencing. The study was registered as a clinical trial and conducted in China. A total of 33 samples underwent TCR sequencing, from about 13 patients with persistent Graves' disease and 20 or so patients with newly diagnosed Graves' disease. On the study overall, not on this receptor specifically: The authors noted that the small sample size was a limitation that may lower accuracy. Only peripheral blood was studied, because thyroid tissue, the primary lesion, was inaccessible. Compared with newly diagnosed patients, persistent Graves' disease patients had lower TCR Shannon entropy and fewer highly expanded clones, which suggests clonal expansion. TRBV28, TRBJ1-2 and TRBJ2-5 were preferentially used in persistent disease, while TRBV20-1 and TRBJ2-1 were favored in newly diagnosed disease. A larger number of public clonotypes was shared among persistent patients (approximately 2,600) than among newly diagnosed patients (about 990).

A remark on this clonotype: Its specific antigen is unknown. No much larger clone exists at a distance of one base, and base qualities are not known.

Through fastp at Q25 and MiXCR, TCRdb rebuilt clones from the public reads, retaining in-frame beta chains. CDR3 protein sequences are deduplicated, and each keeps its most common genes and DNA. Here the sample has about 840 distinct CDR3 sequences; roughly four fifths occur a single time. The top ten clones comprise roughly an eighth of the sample. For both TCR sequencing and RNA sequencing, RNA was extracted from PBMCs in TRIzol. The diagnosis of Graves' disease followed American Thyroid Association guidelines. Patients for the study were recruited at an endocrinology department in Xi'an, China. Each patient gave roughly 8.4 milliliters of peripheral blood, collected in an EDTA anticoagulant tube. PBMCs were isolated by Ficoll Paque Plus density gradient separation without further T cell sorting. RNA quality was checked with an Agilent 2100 Bioanalyzer and agarose gel, and concentration with a NanoDrop 2000.

The CDR3 has 13 amino acids, counting the end cysteine and phenylalanine. This entry keeps only the CDR3 DNA: 39 bases, framed from base 1. The germline V gene provides CDR1 SGHTA and CDR2 FQGNSA. Trimming takes 2 bases from V and 7 bases from J, and the germline ends sit 11 bases apart. The sequence was obtained from a female donor with Graves disease. Donor details come from another sample of the same person, matched by shared clones. The receptor chain draws on TRBV7-2 and TRBJ1-1; TRBD1 is possibly the D segment (6 matching bases). This sample comprised peripheral blood mononuclear cells (PBMCs), obtained with antithyroid drug treatment, in newly diagnosed or persistent Graves disease (not recorded which). The nucleotides are TGTGCCAGCAGCTTACGCCAGGGGTATGAAGCTTTCTTT. The translation is CASSLRQGYEAFF.